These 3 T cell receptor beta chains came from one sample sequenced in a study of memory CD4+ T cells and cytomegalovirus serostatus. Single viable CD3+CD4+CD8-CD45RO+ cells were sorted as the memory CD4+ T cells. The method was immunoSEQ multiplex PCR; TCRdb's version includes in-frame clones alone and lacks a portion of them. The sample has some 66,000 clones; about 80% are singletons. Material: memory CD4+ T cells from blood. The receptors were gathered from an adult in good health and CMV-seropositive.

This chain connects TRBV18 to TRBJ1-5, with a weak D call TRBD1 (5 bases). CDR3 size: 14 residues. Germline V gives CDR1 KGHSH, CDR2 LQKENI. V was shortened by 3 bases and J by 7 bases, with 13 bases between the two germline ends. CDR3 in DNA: TGTGCCAGCTCACCGGAGGGGACGGGCCAGCCCCAGCATTTT. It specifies CASSPEGTGQPQHF.

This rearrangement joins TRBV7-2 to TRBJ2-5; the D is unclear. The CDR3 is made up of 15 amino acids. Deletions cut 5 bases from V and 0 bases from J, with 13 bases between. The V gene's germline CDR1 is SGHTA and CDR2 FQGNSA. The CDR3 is CASSRRTLHQETQYF. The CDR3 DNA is TGTGCCAGCAGCAGAAGGACCCTACACCAAGAGACCCAGTACTTC.

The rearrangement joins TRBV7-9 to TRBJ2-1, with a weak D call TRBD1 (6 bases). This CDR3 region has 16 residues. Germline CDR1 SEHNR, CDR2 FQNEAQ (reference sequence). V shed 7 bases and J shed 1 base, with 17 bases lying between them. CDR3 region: CASTILQGMSYNEQFF. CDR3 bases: TGTGCCAGCACCATCCTTCAGGGGATGTCCTACAATGAGCAGTTCTTC.